These 11 T cell receptor beta chains were all obtained from the same sample, sequenced in a study of T cells in Graves' hyperthyroidism and ophthalmopathy. Regions amplified from RNA transcripts were the TCR beta CDR3 regions. Carried out on the TCR CDR3, a first-round RT-PCR used the HTBI primer set. TCRdb re-derived calls from the multiplex PCR reads in MiXCR, one entry per CDR3 protein. Found here are 500,000 or so distinct CDR3 sequences, roughly a sixth of them singletons; the top ten hold about 16%. Material: blood. All receptors derive from a woman between 18 and 30 years old with Graves' ophthalmopathy.

This clonotype came up a few times. This chain links TRBV20-1 with TRBJ2-1, with 8 bases fitting TRBD2. The CDR3 is 16 amino acids. V lost 2 bases, J lost 8 bases, and 14 bases stayed unmatched. Germline CDR1 is DFQATT and CDR2 is SNEGSKA (reference sequence). This CDR3 is CSARPLFGGGSDEQFF. CDR3 nucleotides: TGCAGTGCTAGACCCCTCTTTGGCGGGGGGTCGGATGAGCAGTTCTTC.

The chain carries TRBV5-4 and TRBJ2-4; D is perhaps TRBD2 (6 bases). Germline CDR1 and CDR2: SGHNT and YYREEE (reference sequence). The CDR3 contains 15 residues. V lost 1 base, J lost 0 bases, and 8 bases lay in between. The DNA for the CDR3 is TGTGCCAGCAGCTTGAACGGGGGAGCCAAAAACATTCAGTACTTC. As protein: CASSLNGGAKNIQYF.

This clonotype was seen only a few times. The CDR3 region is CASRLDRAYEQYF. The CDR3 bases are TGTGCCAGCAGACTGGACAGAGCCTACGAGCAGTACTTC. This chain uses TRBV27 with TRBJ2-7; a weak D match, TRBD1 (6 bases). This CDR3 has 13 amino acids. Per germline, CDR1 MNHEY and CDR2 SMNVEV (reference sequence). V lost 6 bases to trimming and J lost 2 bases, with 11 bases between them.

This clonotype was recorded at least ten times. The V gene is TRBV20-1, the J gene TRBJ1-2; 7 bases fit TRBD1. Unmatched junction bases numbered 2, after V lost 1 base and J lost 3 bases. The CDR3 runs 13 residues. Looked up from germline, CDR1 is DFQATT and CDR2 is SNEGSKA (reference sequence). The CDR3 sequence: CSARGQGDYGYTF. CDR3 DNA sequence: TGCAGTGCTAGAGGACAGGGTGACTATGGCTACACCTTC.

This clonotype was seen more than once but under ten times. The chain uses TRBV29-1 and TRBJ2-1, with 7 bases identical to TRBD2. V lost 6 bases, J lost 7 bases, and 12 bases stayed unmatched. Germline values: CDR1 SQVTM, CDR2 ANQGSEA. This CDR3 has 14 residues. The CDR3 DNA reads as TGCAGCGTGGTGGACAATCGGGAGGTGAATGAGCAGTTCTTC. Its protein is CSVVDNREVNEQFF.

The rearrangement uses TRBV13 and TRBJ1-2, with TRBD1 matching 9 bases. The CDR3 sequence is 16 residues long. From germline, CDR1 is PRHDT and CDR2 FYEKMQ (reference sequence). V was pared by 10 bases and J by 4 bases, with 16 bases of the junction left unmatched. As DNA, the CDR3 is TGTGCCACCGGGCGAATGGGACAGGGTTTTAGCTATGGCTACACCTTC. It is translated as CATGRMGQGFSYGYTF.

The gene calls are TRBV7-2 and TRBJ2-7; 8 nucleotides line up with TRBD2. CDR1 and CDR2 (germline): SGHTA, FQGNSA. The CDR3 runs 16 residues. J gave up 1 base and V 4 bases, and 9 bases lay outside the gene matches. The CDR3 loop reads CASSSWTSSASYEQYF. The CDR3 DNA reads TGTGCCAGCAGCTCCTGGACTAGCTCGGCATCCTACGAGCAGTACTTC.

The V call is TRBV5-1, the J call TRBJ2-5, with D perhaps TRBD1 (5 bases). V was cut by 2 bases and J by 0 bases, with 5 bases left in between. The CDR3 runs to 13 residues. CDR1 is SGHRS and CDR2 is YFSETQ in the germline V gene. This CDR3 is CASSLQDQETQYF. The CDR3 DNA reads TGCGCCAGCAGCTTACAGGACCAAGAGACCCAGTACTTC.

This clonotype was counted at least ten times. CDR3 region: CASSNTPMNTEAFF. The DNA of the CDR3 is TGTGCCAGCAGTAATACTCCAATGAACACTGAAGCTTTCTTT. V gene TRBV28 combines with J gene TRBJ1-1; no clear D gene. The V and J ends lost 5 bases and 0 bases respectively, with 10 bases between them. CDR1 MDHEN and CDR2 SYDVKM come from the germline V gene. The CDR3 loop spans 14 amino acids.

The table lists this clonotype with many counts. The chain uses TRBV27 and TRBJ2-1; 10 bases fit TRBD2. In germline, CDR1 is MNHEY, CDR2 SMNVEV (reference sequence). The V gene end was trimmed by 6 bases and the J gene end by 5 bases; junction bases not matched to a gene: 4. CDR3 size: 14 residues. The CDR3 spells CASSAGLADNEQFF. CDR3 nucleotides: TGTGCCAGCAGCGCCGGACTAGCGGACAATGAGCAGTTCTTC.

This clonotype occurred a few times. This chain connects TRBV4-3 to TRBJ2-5; 13 bases map to TRBD2. The CDR3 consists of 17 residues. V gave up 1 base and J gave up 2 bases; unmatched junction bases: 4. Germline CDR1 LGHNA, CDR2 YSLEER. The CDR3 bases are TGCGCCAGCAGCCAAGGGGGGACTAGCGGGGCTCAAGAGACCCAGTACTTC. Its protein is CASSQGGTSGAQETQYF.